Below, one T cell receptor beta chain is given with its context. With a much larger clone just one base away, this may be a read error. Time point of the sample: newly diagnosed GD, antithyroid drugs for less than 3 months. Following extraction of RNA from PBMCs, that RNA was used to make the TCR library. This sample was taken from a study of regulatory T cells in long-lasting Graves disease. HTBI primers from iRepertoire and Arm-PCR of CDR3 regions yielded the TCR beta libraries. TCRdb processed the multiplex PCR reads anew with MiXCR; each CDR3 protein has one entry. The profile shows 620,000 or so distinct CDR3 sequences, about 15% of them singletons. From germline, CDR1 is MNHEY and CDR2 SVGAGI. The V segment lost 4 bases and the J segment 2 bases; nucleotides outside the gene matches: 5. This CDR3 contains 16 residues. The sample also formed part of further work on T cells in Graves' hyperthyroidism and ophthalmopathy.

Here the sequenced sample was peripheral blood mononuclear cells (PBMCs), taken at new diagnosis, from a patient treated with antithyroid drugs. The chain links TRBV6-5 to TRBJ2-7, with 13 nucleotides matching TRBD2. The receptor was isolated from a woman in her thirties with Graves disease. The CDR3 bases are TGTGCCAGCAGTTCCCAACTAGCGGGAGGGCCCTACGAGCAGTACTTC. It encodes CASSSQLAGGPYEQYF.